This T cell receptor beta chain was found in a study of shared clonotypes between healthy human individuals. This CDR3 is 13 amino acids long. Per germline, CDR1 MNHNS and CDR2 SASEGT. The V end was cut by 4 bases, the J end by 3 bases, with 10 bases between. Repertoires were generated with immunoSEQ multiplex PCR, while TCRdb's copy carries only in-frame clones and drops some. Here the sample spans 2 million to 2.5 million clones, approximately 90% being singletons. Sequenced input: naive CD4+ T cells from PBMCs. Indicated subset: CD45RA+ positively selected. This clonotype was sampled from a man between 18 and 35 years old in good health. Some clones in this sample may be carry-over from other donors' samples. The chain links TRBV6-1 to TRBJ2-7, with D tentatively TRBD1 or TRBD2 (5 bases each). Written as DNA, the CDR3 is TGTGCCAGCAGTGCCCAGGGAGACTACGAGCAGTACTTC. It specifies CASSAQGDYEQYF.